This TCR beta chain was recorded in a study of CD8 T cells in Susac syndrome. Random hexamers were used to reverse transcribe the RNA input (about 0.5 to 1 ug). With immunoSEQ multiplex PCR, TCR beta CDR3 was amplified across 54 Vbeta and 13 Jbeta. Each CDR3 protein gets one entry after TCRdb re-called the immunoSEQ multiplex PCR reads with MiXCR. The sample shows 110,000 or so distinct CDR3 sequences, about 95% of them seen only once. Negative magnetic isolation gave CD8+ and CD4+ cells; FACS enriched CD8+ TEMRA. Sequenced: CD4+ T cells from PBMCs. This TCR came from a human donor in good health.

The CDR3 DNA follows: TGTGCCAGCAGCGGGGAGATTTGGGTGACCCAGTACTTC. It codes for CASSGEIWVTQYF. V and J are TRBV6-6 and TRBJ2-5; a possible D gene is TRBD2 (5 bases). The CDR3 is 13 residues long. CDR1 is MNHNY, CDR2 SVGAGI, per germline (reference sequence). V lost 6 bases, J lost 7 bases, and 15 bases lay in between.